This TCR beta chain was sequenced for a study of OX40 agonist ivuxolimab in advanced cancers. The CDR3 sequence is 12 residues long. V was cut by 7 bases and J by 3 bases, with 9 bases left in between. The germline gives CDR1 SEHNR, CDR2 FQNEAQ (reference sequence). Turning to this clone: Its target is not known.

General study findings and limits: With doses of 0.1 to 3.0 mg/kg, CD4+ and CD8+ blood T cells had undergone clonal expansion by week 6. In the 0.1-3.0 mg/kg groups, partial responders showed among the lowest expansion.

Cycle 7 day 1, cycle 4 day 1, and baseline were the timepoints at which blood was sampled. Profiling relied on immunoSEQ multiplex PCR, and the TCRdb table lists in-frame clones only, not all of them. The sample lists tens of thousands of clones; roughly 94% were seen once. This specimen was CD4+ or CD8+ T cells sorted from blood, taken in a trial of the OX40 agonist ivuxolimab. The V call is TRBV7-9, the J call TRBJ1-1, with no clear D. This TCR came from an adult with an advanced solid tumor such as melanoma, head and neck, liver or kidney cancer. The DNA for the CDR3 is TGTGCCAGCACCCCCAGGTACACTGAAGCTTTCTTT. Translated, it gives CASTPRYTEAFF.